What follows are 21 T cell receptor beta chains derived from one specimen sequenced in a study of blood T cell repertoires in COVID-19. Using immunoSEQ multiplex PCR, the repertoire was profiled, and TCRdb retains in-frame clones only, with some absent. The sample consists of roughly 240,000 clones, around 86% of them appearing once. Material for sequencing was peripheral blood. These receptor sequences come from a woman aged 25-40 years who had recovered from COVID-19.

The rearrangement links TRBV30 to TRBJ2-7; 12 bases align to TRBD2. J was trimmed by 3 bases and V by 0 bases; bases with no gene match: 0. This CDR3 region has 14 residues. Per the germline V gene, CDR1 is GTSNPN and CDR2 is SVGIG (reference sequence). CDR3 DNA sequence: TGTGCCTGGAGTGTACTAGCGGGGGGCTACGAGCAGTACTTC. Protein sequence: CAWSVLAGGYEQYF.

This chain links TRBV4-2 with TRBJ2-1, with 9 bases that match TRBD2. With 5 bases clipped from V and 4 bases from J, the junction kept 6 bases outside the gene matches. CDR1 is LGHNA and CDR2 is YNFKEQ in the germline V gene. The CDR3 has 15 residues. As DNA, the CDR3 is TGTGCCAGCAGCGGAAGCGGGGGGAATTACAATGAGCAGTTCTTC. Translating it yields CASSGSGGNYNEQFF.

This clone appeared a few times. Other DNA sequences of this sample code for an identical CDR3. Written as DNA, the CDR3 is TGTGCCAGCAGTGGGCAGAACACCGGGGAGCTGTTTTTT. The encoded protein is CASSGQNTGELFF. V and J are TRBV2 and TRBJ2-2; D is unclear. V shed 4 bases and J shed 1 base, with 4 bases lying between them. In germline, CDR1 is SNHLY, CDR2 FYNNEI. There are 13 residues in the CDR3. Combining the CDR3 with reference TRBV2 and TRBJ2-2 gives the whole variable domain EPEVTQTPSHQVTQMGQEVILRCVPISNHLYFYWYRQILGQKVEFLVSFYNNEISEKSEIFDDQFSVERPDGSNFTLKIRSTKLEDSAMYFCASSGQNTGELFFGEGSRLTVL.

The chain is built from TRBV4-1 and TRBJ2-1; D gene uncertain. The ends were cut back, 0 bases at V and 2 bases at J, with 14 bases in the middle. This CDR3 contains 17 residues. CDR1 MGHRA and CDR2 YSYEKL come from the germline V gene. The DNA of the CDR3 is TGCGCCAGCAGCCAAGATCAAACAGATATCCCCTACAATGAGCAGTTCTTC. The encoded protein is CASSQDQTDIPYNEQFF.

V gene TRBV6-2 or TRBV6-3 combines with J gene TRBJ2-7; no clear D. V lost 2 bases and J 3 bases, leaving 5 bases between the germline ends. The CDR3 consists of 12 residues. Germline V gives CDR1 MNHEY, CDR2 SVGEGT. In nucleotides, the CDR3 is TGTGCCAGCAGTTACATCCGCTACGAGCAGTACTTC. This gives the protein CASSYIRYEQYF.

The chain combines TRBV19 with TRBJ1-5; maybe TRBD1 (5 bases). This CDR3 is built from 16 residues. The V end lost 6 bases, the J end lost 2 bases, and 17 bases lay between the germline ends. CDR1 and CDR2 (germline): LNHDA, SQIVND (reference sequence). This CDR3 is CASSPSGGTGNQPQHF. The DNA for the CDR3 is TGTGCCAGTAGCCCCTCGGGAGGGACTGGCAATCAGCCCCAGCATTTT.

The chain employs TRBV5-4 and TRBJ2-7; tentative D call: TRBD1 (5 bases). Germline V gene data show CDR1 as SGHNT and CDR2 as YYREEE (reference sequence). The CDR3 length is 14 residues. Trimming took 1 base from V and 4 from J, leaving 12 bases between them. The DNA of the CDR3 is TGTGCCAGCAGCTTGAGCCAGGGCCGGTACGAGCAGTACTTC. This encodes CASSLSQGRYEQYF.

With respect to this clone: The same CDR3 also results from other DNA sequences found in this sample. The rearrangement uses TRBV4-1 and TRBJ2-1, with D unresolved. Germline V CDR1 and CDR2: MGHRA, YSYEKL. Trimming left V 0 bases short and J 5 bases short, with 5 bases between. This CDR3 contains 13 residues. The CDR3 DNA is TGCGCCAGCAGCCAAGATTTTAACAATGAGCAGTTCTTC. It is translated as CASSQDFNNEQFF.

This clone was observed a single time. This chain links TRBV18 with TRBJ2-1, with a possible D match to TRBD1 (6 bases). The ends were cut back, 1 base at V and 5 bases at J, with 15 bases in the middle. The germline gives CDR1 KGHSH, CDR2 LQKENI. CDR3 length: 16 amino acids. The CDR3 DNA reads as TGTGCCAGCTCACCACGAGTCAGGGGATTAGACAATGAGCAGTTCTTC. As protein: CASSPRVRGLDNEQFF. The entire variable domain, with the rest obtained from reference TRBV18 and TRBJ2-1, is as follows: NAGVMQNPRHLVRRRGQEARLRCSPMKGHSHVYWYRQLPEEGLKFMVYLQKENIIDESGMPKERFSAEFPKEGPSILRIQQVVRGDSAAYFCASSPRVRGLDNEQFFGPGTRLTVL.

This clone has just a few counts. The chain couples TRBV4-1 to TRBJ1-5, with unresolved D. V lost 1 base, J lost 10 bases, and 11 bases lay in between. There are 13 residues in the CDR3. Germline lookup yields CDR1 MGHRA and CDR2 YSYEKL. In nucleotides, the CDR3 is TGCGCCAGCAGCCAAGTCCTAGTCGGACCCCAGCATTTT. Translated, it gives CASSQVLVGPQHF.

This sequence joins TRBV18 and TRBJ1-1, with D uncertain. Trimming took 2 bases from V and 3 from J, leaving 13 bases between them. The CDR3 has 15 residues. Per the germline V gene, CDR1 is KGHSH and CDR2 is LQKENI. The CDR3: CASSPITTGDTEAFF. CDR3 DNA: TGTGCCAGCTCACCAATTACGACTGGAGACACTGAAGCTTTCTTT.

V and J are TRBV11-2 and TRBJ2-5; D might be TRBD2 (5 bases). There are 15 residues in the CDR3. Germline CDR1 is SGHAT and CDR2 is FQNNGV. V was pared by 5 bases and J by 5 bases, with 18 bases between. CDR3 bases: TGTGCCAGCAGCACCTCGGGGTCCCTGGGGGAGACCCAGTACTTC. Translating it yields CASSTSGSLGETQYF.

V usage is TRBV5-4 and J usage is TRBJ1-2; 7 bases are a match to TRBD1. This CDR3 spans 14 amino acids. Losses at the gene ends were 4 bases for V and 6 bases for J; bases not matched to a gene: 9. From germline, CDR1 is SGHNT and CDR2 YYREEE (reference sequence). The CDR3 reads CASSDGRGQDGYTF. The CDR3 bases are TGTGCCAGCAGCGACGGGAGGGGGCAGGATGGCTACACCTTC.

The chain recombines TRBV2 with TRBJ2-7; weak D call: TRBD2 (7 bases). V was shortened by 7 bases and J by 6 bases, with 22 bases between the two germline ends. Germline CDR1 and CDR2: SNHLY and FYNNEI. The CDR3 runs 15 residues. The CDR3 region has the DNA TGTGCCAGCACCGGAAGGGGAGGGGGTCAGTCCGAGCAGTACTTC. Translating gives CASTGRGGGQSEQYF.

The DNA for the CDR3 is TGTGCCAGCAGCCGCCGGACAGGTAGCAGGGAGACCCAGTACTTC. Translating gives CASSRRTGSRETQYF. This chain uses TRBV3-1 (or the pseudogene TRBV3-2) with TRBJ2-5; 7 bases agree with TRBD1. J was trimmed by 5 bases and V by 4 bases; bases with no gene match: 10. CDR1 and CDR2 (germline): LGHDT, YNNKEL (reference sequence). The CDR3 spans 15 residues.

This chain joins TRBV5-1 and TRBJ2-1, with TRBD2 matching over 10 bases. Germline V gives CDR1 SGHRS, CDR2 YFSETQ. The CDR3 totals 16 residues. The trim removed 0 bases at V and 5 bases at J, leaving 5 bases unmatched. The CDR3 loop is CASSLGSGGFNNEQFF. In DNA form, the CDR3 reads TGCGCCAGCAGCTTGGGTAGCGGGGGGTTCAACAATGAGCAGTTCTTC.

The CDR3 region has the DNA TGTGCCAGCAGCCCAGATGCGGGGAACTATGGCTACACCTTC. It codes for CASSPDAGNYGYTF. This chain connects TRBV5-6 to TRBJ1-2; the D is unclear. Germline V gives CDR1 SGHDT, CDR2 YYEEEE. V was shortened by 4 bases and J by 2 bases, with 12 bases between the two germline ends. The CDR3 is 14 residues long.

V and J are TRBV6-2 or TRBV6-3 and TRBJ1-4; a weak D match, TRBD1 (5 bases). CDR3 length: 15 amino acids. V lost 4 bases and J lost 3, with 12 bases in between. CDR1 is MNHEY and CDR2 is SVGEGT in the germline V gene. In nucleotides, the CDR3 is TGTGCCAGCAGTTTCACCGGGACTCCTAATGAAAAACTGTTTTTT. Its protein is CASSFTGTPNEKLFF.

The chain links TRBV19 to TRBJ2-1; 9 positions agree with TRBD2. Germline values: CDR1 LNHDA, CDR2 SQIVND (reference sequence). The V and J ends lost 3 bases and 1 base, in that order; junction bases with no gene match: 4. The CDR3 extends over 16 amino acids. The CDR3 nucleotides read TGTGCCAGTAGTATCACGGGACTAGCATCCTACAATGAGCAGTTCTTC. Residues: CASSITGLASYNEQFF.

The count of this clone is one. This chain uses TRBV6-2 or TRBV6-3 with TRBJ1-1; 8 bases align to TRBD1. V dropped 2 bases and J dropped 3; count of bases not matched to a gene: 2. The germline V gene encodes CDR1 MNHEY and CDR2 SVGEGT. The CDR3 runs to 14 residues. The CDR3 bases are TGTGCCAGCAGTTACGCAGGGGGCTACACTGAAGCTTTCTTT. This gives the protein CASSYAGGYTEAFF.

The V gene is TRBV5-1, the J gene TRBJ2-5; TRBD1 aligns across 8 bases. The germline V gene encodes CDR1 SGHRS and CDR2 YFSETQ. The CDR3 covers 16 residues. After removal of 3 bases from V and 2 bases from J, the junction contained 9 bases not matched to a gene. CDR3 coding DNA: TGCGCCAGCAGCTCGGGCCCCGGGACAGGACAAGAGACCCAGTACTTC. This sequence encodes CASSSGPGTGQETQYF.